One sample yielded the 4 T cell receptor beta chains listed below, sequenced in a study of cytomegalovirus exposure and HLA in healthy donors. PCR employed 60 Vbeta and 13 Jbeta primers. The data were produced by immunoSEQ multiplex PCR, yet TCRdb's version contains in-frame clones alone and is incomplete. The data hold 150,000 to 200,000 clones, with 70% to 80% observed a single time. Sequencing was done on a sample of PBMCs. Receptors originate from a woman in her 30s in good health and CMV-seropositive.

The CDR3 bases are TGTGCCAGCAGCCCAGGGTCGGGTTCTGGAAACACCATATATTTT. Translated, it gives CASSPGSGSGNTIYF. The chain links TRBV25-1 to TRBJ1-3; TRBD1 is a possible D gene (5 bases). Germline V gives CDR1 MGHDK, CDR2 SYGVNS. The CDR3 spans 15 residues. The V gene lost 6 bases and the J gene lost 1 base, with 13 bases spanning the gap. Combining the CDR3 with reference TRBV25-1 and TRBJ1-3 gives the whole variable domain EADIYQTPRYLVIGTGKKITLECSQTMGHDKMYWYQQDPGMELHLIHYSYGVNSTEKGDLSSESTVSRIRTEHFPLTLESARPSHTSQYLCASSPGSGSGNTIYFGEGSWLTVV.

This chain connects TRBV10-3 to TRBJ1-6; D may be TRBD1 (5 bases). Deletions cut 3 bases from V and 7 bases from J, with 16 bases between. In germline, CDR1 is ENHRY, CDR2 SYGVKD. This CDR3 is 16 amino acids long. CDR3 protein: CAISEGVATKNSPLHF. As DNA, the CDR3 is TGTGCCATCAGTGAAGGGGTGGCGACGAAAAATTCACCCCTCCACTTT.

This sequence joins TRBV18 and TRBJ2-3, with 8 nucleotides matching TRBD2. This CDR3 region has 18 residues. The germline gives CDR1 KGHSH, CDR2 LQKENI. V lost 0 bases to trimming and J lost 2 bases; unmatched junction nucleotides: 10. This CDR3 is CASSPPVSGVFYTDTQYF. In nucleotides, the CDR3 is TGTGCCAGCTCACCACCGGTTAGCGGGGTCTTCTACACAGATACGCAGTATTTT.

V usage is TRBV7-8 and J usage is TRBJ2-3, with D maybe TRBD2 (7 bases). CDR1 is SGHVS and CDR2 is FQNEAQ in the germline V gene. The V and J ends lost 3 bases and 2 bases respectively, with 15 bases between them. This CDR3 is built from 16 residues. The CDR3: CASSLGASGTTDTQYF. The CDR3, as DNA: TGTGCCAGCAGCTTGGGGGCTAGCGGAACCACAGATACGCAGTATTTT.